Below are 19 T cell receptor beta chains sequenced from a single sample in a study of Ad26.COV2.S vaccination and SARS-CoV-2 variants. The assay was immunoSEQ multiplex PCR, and TCRdb's table has in-frame clones only and misses some. Of about 350,000 clones in the sample, roughly 90% were seen once. Sample treatment: 15 to 20 received Ad26.COV2.S at low or high dose, single or two shots; about five received placebo; per-sample allocation not given. The study sampled participants on day 63 after the first vaccine or placebo injection. The material sequenced was peripheral blood, taken in a trial of Ad26.COV2.S vaccine versus placebo. The origin of the receptors is a person aged 18-60 years who received the Ad26.COV2.S COVID-19 vaccine or a placebo.

Written as DNA, the CDR3 is TGCGCCAGCAGCCAAGATCGTAGGAGATACACTGAAGCTTTCTTT. This sequence encodes CASSQDRRRYTEAFF. The chain carries TRBV4-3 and TRBJ1-1; D is undetermined. Per the germline V gene, CDR1 is LGHNA and CDR2 is YSLEER. V dropped 0 bases and J dropped 3 bases, with 11 bases sitting between them. This CDR3 comprises 15 residues.

CDR3 amino acids: CATRTTGANVLTF. DNA of the CDR3: TGCGCCACACGGACAACTGGGGCCAACGTCCTGACTTTC. The chain uses TRBV5-1 and TRBJ2-6; maybe TRBD1 (5 bases). This CDR3 has 13 amino acids. Trimming cost V 9 bases and J 2 bases, with 9 bases left between them. Germline V CDR1 and CDR2: SGHRS, YFSETQ.

The chain has TRBV9 and TRBJ1-2, with D possibly TRBD1 on 5 matching bases. Trimming cost V 4 bases and J 6 bases, with 19 bases left between them. The CDR3 contains 15 residues. Per the germline V gene, CDR1 is SGDLS and CDR2 is YYNGEE. Written as DNA, the CDR3 is TGTGCCAGCAGCCGTAACCCCGGGCAGGGTGATGGCTACACCTTC. This sequence encodes CASSRNPGQGDGYTF.

The CDR3 sequence: CASSEKGRAIYTEAFF. In nucleotides, the CDR3 is TGTGCCAGCAGCGAAAAAGGGAGGGCGATTTACACTGAAGCTTTCTTT. V gene TRBV21-1 combines with J gene TRBJ1-1. TRBV21-1 is labeled a pseudogene. There are 16 residues in the CDR3.

The chain combines TRBV3-1 (or the pseudogene TRBV3-2) with TRBJ2-3; D ambiguous. The CDR3 is 12 amino acids. Trimming shortened V by 5 bases and J by 9 bases, and 12 bases separated the two germline ends. CDR1 and CDR2 (germline): LGHDT, YNNKEL (reference sequence). CDR3 sequence (DNA): TGTGCCAGCAGCGTAAAACTGGGGACGCAGTATTTT. Amino acid sequence: CASSVKLGTQYF.

V usage is TRBV5-6 and J usage is TRBJ1-3, with TRBD1 matching over 9 bases. The CDR3 has 18 residues. In germline, CDR1 is SGHDT, CDR2 YYEEEE. The ends lost 4 bases at V and 0 bases at J; junction bases unmatched: 11. The CDR3 is CASSPTGTGLYSGNTIYF. The CDR3 DNA reads TGTGCCAGCAGCCCGACCGGGACAGGGCTATACTCTGGAAACACCATATATTTT.

The CDR3 DNA reads as TGTGCCAGTACTAGGGGGAATGAGCAGTTCTTC. Its translation: CASTRGNEQFF. The rearrangement links TRBV19 to TRBJ2-1; D might be TRBD1 (6 bases). The ends were cut back, 7 bases at V and 7 bases at J, with 8 bases in the middle. This CDR3 contains 11 residues. The V gene's germline CDR1 is LNHDA and CDR2 SQIVND (reference sequence).

The chain has TRBV7-2 and TRBJ1-5; a possible D gene is TRBD1 (6 bases). Trimming shortened V by 7 bases and J by 4 bases, and 14 bases separated the two germline ends. The CDR3 has 14 amino acids. Germline-derived CDR1 and CDR2 are SGHTA and FQGNSA. In DNA, the CDR3 is TGTGCCAGCACCTACTTAGGGGGGAATCAGCCCCAGCATTTT. Protein sequence: CASTYLGGNQPQHF. Complete variable domain (other parts from reference TRBV7-2 and TRBJ1-5): GAGVSQSPSNKVTEKGKDVELRCDPISGHTALYWYRQSLGQGLEFLIYFQGNSAPDKSGLPSDRFSAERTGGSVSTLTIQRTQQEDSAVYLCASTYLGGNQPQHFGDGTRLSIL.

In regard to this clone: The same CDR3 also results from other DNA sequences found in this sample. This sequence joins TRBV19 and TRBJ1-5; 7 bases match TRBD1. After removal of 2 bases from V and 2 bases from J, the junction contained 3 bases not matched to a gene. CDR3 length equals 15 residues. The germline V gene has CDR1 LNHDA and CDR2 SQIVND (reference sequence). CDR3 DNA sequence: TGTGCCAGTAGTATACAAACAGGGGGCAATCAGCCCCAGCATTTT. Protein sequence: CASSIQTGGNQPQHF.

The rearrangement links TRBV6-5 to TRBJ1-2; D is ambiguous. Trimming left V 0 bases short and J 2 bases short, with 10 bases between. This CDR3 comprises 15 residues. Germline V gene data show CDR1 as MNHEY and CDR2 as SVGAGI. CDR3 residues: CASSYSIGTNYGYTF. CDR3 DNA sequence: TGTGCCAGCAGTTACTCGATCGGCACCAACTATGGCTACACCTTC.

In its sample, this clone was seen a few times. The CDR3 sequence: CASSLDSGPGGYTF. CDR3 DNA sequence: TGTGCCAGCAGCTTAGATTCAGGGCCGGGTGGCTACACCTTC. This chain connects TRBV7-9 to TRBJ1-2; a weak D match, TRBD1 (5 bases). This CDR3 spans 14 amino acids. The V end lost 1 base, the J end lost 7 bases, and 13 bases lay between the germline ends. Germline V gives CDR1 SEHNR, CDR2 FQNEAQ (reference sequence). The entire variable domain, with the rest obtained from reference TRBV7-9 and TRBJ1-2, is as follows: DTGVSQNPRHKITKRGQNVTFRCDPISEHNRLYWYRQTLGQGPEFLTYFQNEAQLEKSRLLSDRFSAERPKGSFSTLEIQRTEQGDSAMYLCASSLDSGPGGYTFGSGTRLTVV.

V and J are TRBV29-1 and TRBJ2-1; D is possibly TRBD2 (5 bases). Germline CDR1 and CDR2: SQVTM and ANQGSEA. This CDR3 is built from 11 residues. V lost 7 bases, J lost 5 bases, and 9 bases lay in between. The CDR3 protein is CSGRGNNEQFF. The CDR3 region has the DNA TGCAGCGGTCGAGGGAACAATGAGCAGTTCTTC.

The chain is built from TRBV5-5 and TRBJ2-7; D remains unclear. CDR3 length equals 13 residues. Trimming left V 1 base short and J 1 base short, with 6 bases between. Germline V gives CDR1 SGHKS, CDR2 YYEKEE (reference sequence). CDR3 bases: TGTGCCAGCAGCTTGTGGGGATCCTACGAGCAGTACTTC. Its translation: CASSLWGSYEQYF. The complete variable domain, with remaining parts taken from reference TRBV5-5 and TRBJ2-7, reads DAGVTQSPTHLIKTRGQQVTLRCSPISGHKSVSWYQQVLGQGPQFIFQYYEKEERGRGNFPDRFSARQFPNYSSELNVNALLLGDSALYLCASSLWGSYEQYFGPGTRLTVT.

The table lists this clone with a few counts. The V call is TRBV4-3, the J call TRBJ1-5, with 7 bases that match TRBD1. The germline V gene has CDR1 LGHNA and CDR2 YSLEER. The CDR3 spans 15 residues. V lost 5 bases to trimming and J lost 3 bases; unmatched junction nucleotides: 7. The CDR3 loop is CASSLNGQDNQPQHF. The CDR3 DNA reads as TGCGCCAGCAGCTTAAACGGACAGGACAATCAGCCCCAGCATTTT.

The chain recombines TRBV24-1 with TRBJ2-7, with 7 bases fitting TRBD2. Trimming cost V 0 bases and J 1 base; bases outside gene matches: 14. The CDR3 extends over 19 amino acids. Germline V CDR1 and CDR2: KGHDR, SFDVKD. This chain's CDR3 is CATSDLRGLGGGTSYEQYF. CDR3 nucleotide sequence: TGTGCCACCAGTGATTTGCGGGGGTTGGGCGGGGGAACTTCCTACGAGCAGTACTTC.

The genes are TRBV20-1 and TRBJ1-4; tentatively, D is TRBD1 (6 bases). Germline V gene data show CDR1 as DFQATT and CDR2 as SNEGSKA (reference sequence). CDR3 size: 10 residues. The ends were cut back, 5 bases at V and 8 bases at J, with 6 bases in the middle. In nucleotides, the CDR3 is TGCAGTGCTGGACAGGAAAAACTGTTTTTT. Its translation is CSAGQEKLFF.

V usage is TRBV11-3 and J usage is TRBJ2-2, with D unclear. Trimming removed 2 bases at V and 4 bases at J, with 11 bases between. The germline V gene has CDR1 SGHNT and CDR2 YENEEA. The CDR3 runs to 15 residues. Written as DNA, the CDR3 is TGTGCCAGCAGCTTAAGGGCCATTCTCACCGGGGAGCTGTTTTTT. This encodes CASSLRAILTGELFF.

This clone was recorded a few times. The J gene is TRBJ2-7, the V gene TRBV6-2 or TRBV6-3, with 12 bases fitting TRBD2. This CDR3 comprises 15 residues. Trimming cost V 0 bases and J 3 bases; bases outside gene matches: 0. Germline V gene sequence: CDR1 MNHEY, CDR2 SVGEGT. DNA of the CDR3: TGTGCCAGCAGTTACTCGACTAGCGGGAGCTACGAGCAGTACTTC. Translated, it gives CASSYSTSGSYEQYF.

The genes are TRBV28 and TRBJ2-7; the D is unclear. Per the germline V gene, CDR1 is MDHEN and CDR2 is SYDVKM. This CDR3 contains 12 residues. Trimming removed 8 bases from V and 6 bases from J, with 14 bases in between. The DNA for the CDR3 is TGTGCCAGCGAGTTCATCAAGGGCGAGCAGTACTTC. This gives the protein CASEFIKGEQYF.